The sequence of this TCR beta chain was determined in a study of shared clonotypes between healthy human individuals (dated by TCRdb to 2020 to 2021). Concerning the study at large: The cohort comprised a couple of women and a few men aged 18 to 49 years. For each donor, CD4 naive and CD4 memory were each run on three plates, CD8 naive on two plates, and CD8 memory on one plate. To estimate repertoire size and how much clonotypes are shared between individuals, the study performed deep sequencing of blood TCR repertoires from roughly five healthy adults. Different laboratories and diverse techniques were used to prepare libraries and sequence TCR repertoires, to increase sequencing depth and limit assay-specific biases. Leukapheresis yielded between about 0.9 and 9 billion PBMCs per donor. Study-wide conclusions, independent of this receptor: Incomplete sequencing was indicated by rarefaction of sorted-subset datasets, despite the large sequencing depth. Estimated clonotype richness was generally larger for naive than for memory subsets. Pairwise subsampling indicated that sequencing depth was expected to affect the degree of clonotype sharing among donors. Higher generation probabilities were observed for clonotypes shared by all four sorted-subset donors than for non-shared clonotypes. Sharing across a few donors was observed for approximately 5% of naive CD4, over 3% of naive CD8, over 2% of memory CD4, and about 0.4% of memory CD8 clonotypes. Only blood was sampled, and tissue TCR repertoires likely differ from those in blood. The genetic and exposure-history diversity represented was limited by the small number of donors.

TCR CDR3 regions were amplified from genomic DNA by multiplex PCR using the deep immunoSEQ assay. Extracted genomic DNA from each cell subset was distributed evenly across all wells of several immunoSEQ 96-well plates, and each plate was treated as a replicate. For sorted subsets, around 200 ng genomic DNA, equal to about 30,000 T cell genomes, was loaded into each replicate PCR. Purified libraries were measured with a Qubit 3.0 fluorometer, size-checked on a Bioanalyzer 2100, and measured again with the KAPA Library Quantification kit. A separate single-read 150-cycle Illumina NextSeq 550 flow cell was used to sequence each immunoSEQ 96-well plate. For the original study's pipeline: Because the immunoSEQ output included only junctional sequences and no quality scores, the filtering could not be the same as the filtering used for full-length reads. Sequences were annotated with PyIR, a Python wrapper for IgBLAST v1.9, using IMGT germline references to assign V/J genes and CDR3. Reads were filtered out if the reads had weak V/J assignments (E-value above 1e-6), no CDR3, stop codons, out-of-frame junctions, or ambiguous translated residues. V3J clonotypes were defined as sequences sharing the same inferred V gene, J gene, and CDR3 amino acid sequence. Percentage overlap between repertoires was calculated by dividing the number of shared unique clonotypes by the size of the smaller repertoire. Repertoire richness was assessed with RTK rarefaction, the Chao1 estimator, and Recon v2.1 estimates of unobserved clonotypes. OLGA was used to compute generation probabilities for all TCRbeta clonotypes that the gDNA method yielded from several donors. The immuneACCESS repertoire file appears here via TCRdb, limited to in-frame rearrangements. These files lack a portion of the clones; in checked studies, under half of the deficit traces to unresolved V genes, and the cause of the others is not known. V, J and clone size derive from that table, while D and trimming were established from the DNA sequence. The sample has around 2,000,000 clones on record, about 94% of them singletons. Roughly 1.2% of the sample rests with the top ten.

CD8 naive samples consisted of CD45RO-negative cells that were positively selected for CCR7, yielding a CD45RA+CCR7+ population without TemRA cells. The donors were healthy, HIV-negative adults with no recently reported acute infections or vaccinations. Every donor was a Caucasian adult living in Nashville, Tennessee, USA. Blood was collected by leukapheresis, and PBMCs were isolated by Ficoll-Histopaque density gradient centrifugation and then cryopreserved in liquid nitrogen vapor phase. Analytical flow cytometry was used to check the purity and quantity of every magnetically sorted T cell population. Genomic DNA was isolated from each sorted fraction and quantified by UV absorbance on a Nanodrop 2000c. The V end gives up 0 bases and the J end 5 bases, leaving 3 bases in the junction not matched to a gene. The germline V gene provides CDR1 SGHDT and CDR2 YYEEEE. The CDR3 contains 16 residues, cysteine and phenylalanine counted. The retained sequence is limited to the CDR3, 48 bases, with the frame set at the first base.

Remarks on this clone: It has no known antigen specificity. Per-nucleotide qualities are absent, and no much larger clonotype sits a single base away.

The TCR sequence derives from a man aged 18-30 years in good health. The chain is made from TRBV5-6 and TRBJ2-1, and TRBD2 matches 12 of the central bases. Sample: naive CD8+ T cells sorted from blood. The cell subset or site label of this sample denotes: CD45RA+CCR7+. The DNA reads as follows: TGTGCCAGCAGCTTGGGACTAGCGGGAGTAAACAATGAGCAGTTCTTC. It is translated as CASSLGLAGVNNEQFF.